The T cell receptor beta chain described here comes from a study of CD8+CD57+ T cells in acquired aplastic anemia. On the study more broadly: Isolated CD4+ and CD8+ cells, once sorted, yielded DNA averaging roughly 3.2 ug. Study results and limitations: In common between the patients and the controls were around 29 CD8+ CDR3 sequences. A significant difference in CD8+ Simpson's diversity between patients and controls was not found.

Genomic DNA provided the template from which TCR beta VDJ and CDR3 profiles were obtained. In TCRdb, the reads were re-called with MiXCR into one record per CDR3 protein. This sample has 260,000 or so distinct CDR3 sequences, with approximately 79% found just once. The length of the CDR3 is 16 residues. The V gene end was trimmed by 7 bases and the J gene end by 12 bases; junction bases not matched to a gene: 20. Germline V gene sequence: CDR1 SGHVT, CDR2 SQSDAQ. Comments on this clonotype: Antigen specificity is unknown.

Individuals selected for sequencing had exhibited CD8+CD57+ cell expansion on flow cytometry. The TCR was taken from a human donor with aplastic anemia. The chain uses TRBV7-4 and TRBJ2-1; 8 bases are shared with TRBD1. Sequencing was done on a sample of sorted CD4+, CD8+, or CD8+CD57+ T cells (not recorded which) from PBMCs. CDR3 DNA: TGTGCCAGCAACAAACTCCCCTGGACAGGGTCAGGCACGCAGTTCTTC. It translates to CASNKLPWTGSGTQFF.